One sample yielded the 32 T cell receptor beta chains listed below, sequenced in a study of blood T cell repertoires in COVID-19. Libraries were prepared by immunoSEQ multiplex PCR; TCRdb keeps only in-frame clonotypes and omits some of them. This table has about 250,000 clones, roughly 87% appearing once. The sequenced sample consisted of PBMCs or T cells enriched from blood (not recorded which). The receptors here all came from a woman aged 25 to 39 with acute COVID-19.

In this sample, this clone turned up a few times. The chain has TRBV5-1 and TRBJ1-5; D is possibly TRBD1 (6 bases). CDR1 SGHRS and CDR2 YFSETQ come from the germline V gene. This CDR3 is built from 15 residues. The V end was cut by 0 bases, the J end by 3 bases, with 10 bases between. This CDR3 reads CASSLEGGDNQPQHF. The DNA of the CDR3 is TGCGCCAGCAGCTTGGAAGGGGGGGACAATCAGCCCCAGCATTTT. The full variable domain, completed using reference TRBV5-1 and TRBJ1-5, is KAGVTQTPRYLIKTRGQQVTLSCSPISGHRSVSWYQQTPGQGLQFLFEYFSETQRNKGNFPGRFSGRQFSNSRSEMNVSTLELGDSALYLCASSLEGGDNQPQHFGDGTRLSIL.

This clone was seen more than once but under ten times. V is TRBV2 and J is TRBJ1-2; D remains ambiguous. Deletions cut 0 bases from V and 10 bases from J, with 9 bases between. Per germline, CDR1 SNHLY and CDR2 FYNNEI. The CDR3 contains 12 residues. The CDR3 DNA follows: TGTGCCAGCAGTGAAGCGCGTCGGGACTACACCTTC. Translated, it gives CASSEARRDYTF.

CDR3 sequence reads: CASSPQAGMNTEAFF. CDR3 sequence (DNA): TGTGCCAGCAGCCCCCAGGCGGGCATGAACACTGAAGCTTTCTTT. The V gene is TRBV7-2, the J gene TRBJ1-1; D is ambiguous. This CDR3 region has 15 residues. Per germline, CDR1 SGHTA and CDR2 FQGNSA. The V gene lost 5 bases and the J gene lost 0 bases, with 13 bases spanning the gap.

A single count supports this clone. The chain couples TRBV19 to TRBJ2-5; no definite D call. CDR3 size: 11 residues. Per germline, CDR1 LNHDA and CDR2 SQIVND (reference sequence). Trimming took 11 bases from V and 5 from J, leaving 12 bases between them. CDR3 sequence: CAHHRRETQYF. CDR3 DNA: TGTGCCCATCATAGGCGGGAGACCCAGTACTTC.

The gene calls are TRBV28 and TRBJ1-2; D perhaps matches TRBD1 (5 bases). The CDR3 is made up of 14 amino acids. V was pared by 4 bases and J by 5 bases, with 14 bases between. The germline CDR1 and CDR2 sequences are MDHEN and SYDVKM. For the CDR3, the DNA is TGTGCCAGCAGTTGGTGGGGGGGAGGGTATGGCTACACCTTC. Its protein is CASSWWGGGYGYTF.

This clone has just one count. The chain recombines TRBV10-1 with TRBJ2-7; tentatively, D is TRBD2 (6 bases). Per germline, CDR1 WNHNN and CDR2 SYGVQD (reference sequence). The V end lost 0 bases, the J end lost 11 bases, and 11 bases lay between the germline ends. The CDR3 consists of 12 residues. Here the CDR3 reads CASSESRRGEYF. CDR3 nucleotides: TGCGCCAGCAGTGAGTCGCGGCGGGGAGAGTACTTC.

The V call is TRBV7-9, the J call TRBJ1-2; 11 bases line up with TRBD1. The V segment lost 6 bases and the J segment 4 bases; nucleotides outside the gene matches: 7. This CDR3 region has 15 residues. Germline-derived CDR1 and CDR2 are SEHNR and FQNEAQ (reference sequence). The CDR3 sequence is CASRAGGQGAYGYTF. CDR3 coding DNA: TGTGCCAGCAGGGCGGGAGGACAGGGGGCCTATGGCTACACCTTC.

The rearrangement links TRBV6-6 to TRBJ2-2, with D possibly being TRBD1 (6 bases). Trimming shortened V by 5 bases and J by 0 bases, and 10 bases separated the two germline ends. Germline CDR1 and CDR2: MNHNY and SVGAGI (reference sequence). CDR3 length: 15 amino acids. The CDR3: CASSPWTANTGELFF. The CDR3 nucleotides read TGTGCCAGCAGTCCGTGGACAGCGAACACCGGGGAGCTGTTTTTT.

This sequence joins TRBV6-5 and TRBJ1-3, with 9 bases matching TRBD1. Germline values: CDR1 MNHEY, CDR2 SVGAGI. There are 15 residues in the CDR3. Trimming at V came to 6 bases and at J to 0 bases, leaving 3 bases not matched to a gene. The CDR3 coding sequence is TGTGCCAGCAGCGGGACAGGGTCCTCTGGAAACACCATATATTTT. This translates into CASSGTGSSGNTIYF.

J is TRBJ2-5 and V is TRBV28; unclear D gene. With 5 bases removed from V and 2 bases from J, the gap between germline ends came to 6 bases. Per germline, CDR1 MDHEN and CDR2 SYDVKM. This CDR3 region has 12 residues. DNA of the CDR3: TGTGCCAGCAGTCACGGGCAAGAGACCCAGTACTTC. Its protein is CASSHGQETQYF. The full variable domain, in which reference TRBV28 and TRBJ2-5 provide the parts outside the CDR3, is DVKVTQSSRYLVKRTGEKVFLECVQDMDHENMFWYRQDPGLGLRLIYFSYDVKMKEKGDIPEGYSVSREKKERFSLILESASTNQTSMYLCASSHGQETQYFGPGTRLLVL.

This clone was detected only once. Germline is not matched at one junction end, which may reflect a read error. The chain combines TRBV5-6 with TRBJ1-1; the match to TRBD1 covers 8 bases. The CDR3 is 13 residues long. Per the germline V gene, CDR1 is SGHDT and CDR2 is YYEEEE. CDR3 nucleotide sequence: TGTGCCAGCACCTTGGACAGGGCCACTGAAGCTTTCTTT. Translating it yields CASTLDRATEAFF.

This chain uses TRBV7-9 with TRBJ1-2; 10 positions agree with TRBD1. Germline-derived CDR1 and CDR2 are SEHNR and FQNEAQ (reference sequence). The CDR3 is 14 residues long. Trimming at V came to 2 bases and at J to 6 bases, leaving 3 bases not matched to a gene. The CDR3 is CASSLTGQGNGYTF. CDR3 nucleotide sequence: TGTGCCAGCAGCTTAACGGGACAGGGGAATGGCTACACCTTC. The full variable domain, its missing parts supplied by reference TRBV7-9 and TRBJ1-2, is DTGVSQNPRHKITKRGQNVTFRCDPISEHNRLYWYRQTLGQGPEFLTYFQNEAQLEKSRLLSDRFSAERPKGSFSTLEIQRTEQGDSAMYLCASSLTGQGNGYTFGSGTRLTVV.

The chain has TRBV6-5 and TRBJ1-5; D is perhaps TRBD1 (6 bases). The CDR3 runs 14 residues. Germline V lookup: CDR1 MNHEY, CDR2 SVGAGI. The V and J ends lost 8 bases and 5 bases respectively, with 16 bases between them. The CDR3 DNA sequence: TGTGCCAGCCGAAAACAGGGATGGGATCAGCCCCAGCATTTT. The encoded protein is CASRKQGWDQPQHF.

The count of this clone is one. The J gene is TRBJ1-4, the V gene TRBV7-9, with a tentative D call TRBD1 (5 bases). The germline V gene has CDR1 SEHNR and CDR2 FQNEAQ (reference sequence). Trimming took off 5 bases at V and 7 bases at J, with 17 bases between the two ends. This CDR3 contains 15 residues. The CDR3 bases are TGTGCCAGCAGCCCCCCGGACATGTCTACTGAAAAACTGTTTTTT. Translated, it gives CASSPPDMSTEKLFF.

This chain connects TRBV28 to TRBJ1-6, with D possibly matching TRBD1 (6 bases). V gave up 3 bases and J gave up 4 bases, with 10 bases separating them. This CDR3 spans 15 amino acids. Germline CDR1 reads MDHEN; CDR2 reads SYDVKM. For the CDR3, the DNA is TGTGCCAGCAGTTTTGGCAGGGGATATAATTCACCCCTCCACTTT. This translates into CASSFGRGYNSPLHF. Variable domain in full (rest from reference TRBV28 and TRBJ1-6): DVKVTQSSRYLVKRTGEKVFLECVQDMDHENMFWYRQDPGLGLRLIYFSYDVKMKEKGDIPEGYSVSREKKERFSLILESASTNQTSMYLCASSFGRGYNSPLHFGNGTRLTVT.

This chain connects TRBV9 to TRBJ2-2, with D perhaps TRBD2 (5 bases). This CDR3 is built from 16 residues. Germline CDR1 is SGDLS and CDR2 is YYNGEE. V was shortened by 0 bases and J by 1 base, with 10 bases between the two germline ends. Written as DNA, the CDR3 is TGTGCCAGCAGCGTAGGAGGGCACGAGAACACCGGGGAGCTGTTTTTT. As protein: CASSVGGHENTGELFF.

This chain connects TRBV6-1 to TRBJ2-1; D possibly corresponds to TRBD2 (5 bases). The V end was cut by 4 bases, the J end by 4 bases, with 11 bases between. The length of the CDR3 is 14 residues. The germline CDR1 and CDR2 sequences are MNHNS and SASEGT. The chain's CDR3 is CASSAGRDYNEQFF. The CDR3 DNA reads TGTGCCAGCAGTGCTGGTCGGGATTACAATGAGCAGTTCTTC.

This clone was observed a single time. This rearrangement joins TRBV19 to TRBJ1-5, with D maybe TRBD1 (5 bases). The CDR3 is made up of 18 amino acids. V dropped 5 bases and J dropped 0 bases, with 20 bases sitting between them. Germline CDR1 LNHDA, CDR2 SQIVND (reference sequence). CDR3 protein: CASSPQPPDSYSNQPQHF. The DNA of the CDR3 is TGTGCCAGTAGTCCGCAACCACCAGACAGTTATAGCAATCAGCCCCAGCATTTT.

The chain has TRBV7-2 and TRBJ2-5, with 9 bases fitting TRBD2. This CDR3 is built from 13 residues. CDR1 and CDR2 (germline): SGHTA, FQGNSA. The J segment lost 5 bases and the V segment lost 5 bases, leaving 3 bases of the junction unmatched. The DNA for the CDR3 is TGTGCCAGCAGCACTGGACTAGCGGAGACCCAGTACTTC. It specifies CASSTGLAETQYF.

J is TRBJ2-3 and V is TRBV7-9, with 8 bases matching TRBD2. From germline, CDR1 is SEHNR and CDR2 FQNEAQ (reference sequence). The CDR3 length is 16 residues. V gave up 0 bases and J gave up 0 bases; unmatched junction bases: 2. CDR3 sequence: CASSLAASGSTDTQYF. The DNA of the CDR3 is TGTGCCAGCAGCTTAGCGGCTAGCGGGAGCACAGATACGCAGTATTTT.

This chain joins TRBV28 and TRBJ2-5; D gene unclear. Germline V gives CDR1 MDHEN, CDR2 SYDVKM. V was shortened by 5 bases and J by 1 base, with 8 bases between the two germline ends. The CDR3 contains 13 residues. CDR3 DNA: TGTGCCAGCAGTGAATCACTCCAAGAGACCCAGTACTTC. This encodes CASSESLQETQYF.

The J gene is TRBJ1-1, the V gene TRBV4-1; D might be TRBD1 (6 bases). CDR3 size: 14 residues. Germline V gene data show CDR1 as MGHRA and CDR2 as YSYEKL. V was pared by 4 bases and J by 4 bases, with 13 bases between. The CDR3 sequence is CASSRDRRFTEAFF. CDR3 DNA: TGCGCCAGCAGCCGCGACAGGCGTTTCACTGAAGCTTTCTTT.

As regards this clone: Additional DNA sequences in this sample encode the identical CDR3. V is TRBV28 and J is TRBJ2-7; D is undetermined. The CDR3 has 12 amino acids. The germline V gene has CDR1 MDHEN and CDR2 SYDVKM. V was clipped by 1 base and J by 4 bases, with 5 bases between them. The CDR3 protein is CASSLSGYEQYF. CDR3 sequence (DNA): TGTGCCAGCAGTTTATCGGGTTACGAGCAGTACTTC.

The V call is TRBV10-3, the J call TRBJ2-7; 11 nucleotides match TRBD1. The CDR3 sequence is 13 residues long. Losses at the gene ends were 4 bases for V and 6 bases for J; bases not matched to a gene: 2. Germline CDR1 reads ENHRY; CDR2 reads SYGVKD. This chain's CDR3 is CAISAGQGGEQYF. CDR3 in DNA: TGTGCCATCAGTGCGGGACAGGGGGGCGAGCAGTACTTC.

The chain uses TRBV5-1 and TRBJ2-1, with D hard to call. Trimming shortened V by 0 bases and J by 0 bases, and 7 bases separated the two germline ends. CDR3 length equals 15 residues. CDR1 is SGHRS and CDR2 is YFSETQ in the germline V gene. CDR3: CASSLALLSYNEQFF. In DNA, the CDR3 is TGCGCCAGCAGCTTGGCATTACTCTCCTACAATGAGCAGTTCTTC.

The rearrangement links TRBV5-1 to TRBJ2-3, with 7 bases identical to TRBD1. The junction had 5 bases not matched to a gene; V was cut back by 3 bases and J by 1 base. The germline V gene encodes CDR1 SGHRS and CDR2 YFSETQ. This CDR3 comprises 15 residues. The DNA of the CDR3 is TGCGCCAGCAGCTCGGGACAGCTTGGCACAGATACGCAGTATTTT. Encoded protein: CASSSGQLGTDTQYF.

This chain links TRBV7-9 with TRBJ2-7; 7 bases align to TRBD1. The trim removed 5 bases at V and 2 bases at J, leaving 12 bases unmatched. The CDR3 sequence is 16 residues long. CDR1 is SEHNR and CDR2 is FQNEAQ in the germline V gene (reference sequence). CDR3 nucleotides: TGTGCCAGCAGCGCCGGGACGACAGGGATTCCCTACGAGCAGTACTTC. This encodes CASSAGTTGIPYEQYF. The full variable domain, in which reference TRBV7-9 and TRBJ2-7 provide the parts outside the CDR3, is DTGVSQNPRHKITKRGQNVTFRCDPISEHNRLYWYRQTLGQGPEFLTYFQNEAQLEKSRLLSDRFSAERPKGSFSTLEIQRTEQGDSAMYLCASSAGTTGIPYEQYFGPGTRLTVT.

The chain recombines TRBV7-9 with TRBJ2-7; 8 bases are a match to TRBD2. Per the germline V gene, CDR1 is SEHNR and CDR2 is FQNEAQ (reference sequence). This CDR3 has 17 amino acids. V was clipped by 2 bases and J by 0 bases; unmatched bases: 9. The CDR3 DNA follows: TGTGCCAGCAGCTTAACCCCCAGCGGGAGTTCCTCCTACGAGCAGTACTTC. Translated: CASSLTPSGSSSYEQYF. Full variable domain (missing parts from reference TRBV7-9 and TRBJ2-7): DTGVSQNPRHKITKRGQNVTFRCDPISEHNRLYWYRQTLGQGPEFLTYFQNEAQLEKSRLLSDRFSAERPKGSFSTLEIQRTEQGDSAMYLCASSLTPSGSSSYEQYFGPGTRLTVT.

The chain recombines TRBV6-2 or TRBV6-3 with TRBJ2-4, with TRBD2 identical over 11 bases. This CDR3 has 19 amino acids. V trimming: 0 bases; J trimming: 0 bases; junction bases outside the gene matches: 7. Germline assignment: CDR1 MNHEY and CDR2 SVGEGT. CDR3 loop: CASSYSGTSGSLAKNIQYF. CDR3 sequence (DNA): TGTGCCAGCAGTTACTCGGGGACTAGCGGATCCTTAGCCAAAAACATTCAGTACTTC.

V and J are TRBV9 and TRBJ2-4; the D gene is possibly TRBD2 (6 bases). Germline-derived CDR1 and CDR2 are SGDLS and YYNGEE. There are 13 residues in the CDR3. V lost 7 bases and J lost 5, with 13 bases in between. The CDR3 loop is CASEDSSENIQYF. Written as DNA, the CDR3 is TGTGCCAGCGAAGATTCTAGCGAAAACATTCAGTACTTC.

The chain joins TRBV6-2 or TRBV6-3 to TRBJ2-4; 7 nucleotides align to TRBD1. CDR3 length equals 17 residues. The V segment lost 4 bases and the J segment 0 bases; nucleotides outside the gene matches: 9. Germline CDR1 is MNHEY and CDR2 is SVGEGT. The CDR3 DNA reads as TGTGCCAGCAGTTCGGGACGGGACAGAATAGCCAAAAACATTCAGTACTTC. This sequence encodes CASSSGRDRIAKNIQYF.

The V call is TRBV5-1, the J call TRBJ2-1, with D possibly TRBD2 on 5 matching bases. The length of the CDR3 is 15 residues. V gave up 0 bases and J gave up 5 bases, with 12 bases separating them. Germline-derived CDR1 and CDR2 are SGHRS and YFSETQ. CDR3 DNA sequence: TGCGCCAGCAGCTTGGCCGCGAGGGAGAACAATGAGCAGTTCTTC. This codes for CASSLAARENNEQFF.